The 5 T cell receptor beta chains reported below all come from one sample, sequenced in a study of T cells in Graves' hyperthyroidism and ophthalmopathy. Amplification yielded TCR beta CDR3 regions, with RNA transcripts as the source. The primer set for the first-round RT-PCR of the TCR CDR3 was HTBI. TCRdb independently ran MiXCR on the multiplex PCR reads; one entry per CDR3 protein. The profile shows hundreds of thousands of distinct CDR3 sequences, about a sixth of them singletons. The sample comprised blood. The receptors were sampled from a woman between 35 and 50 years old with Graves' ophthalmopathy.

There are many counts of this clonotype. V and J are TRBV6-2 or TRBV6-3 and TRBJ1-5; 12 nucleotides align to TRBD1. Germline V gene data show CDR1 as MNHEY and CDR2 as SVGEGT. This CDR3 comprises 18 residues. Trimming removed 6 bases from V and 2 bases from J; junction bases left unmatched: 11. The CDR3 reads CASSPGTGGAWGNQPQHF. The CDR3 DNA follows: TGTGCCAGCAGCCCCGGGACAGGGGGCGCGTGGGGCAATCAGCCCCAGCATTTT.

The sample holds many counts of this clonotype. The V and J genes are TRBV2 and TRBJ1-1; D unresolved. Trimming pared 8 bases from V and 0 bases from J, leaving 13 bases between. The length of the CDR3 is 14 residues. Germline V gives CDR1 SNHLY, CDR2 FYNNEI. CDR3 nucleotide sequence: TGTGCCAGCGATAGAGGAGGTTTGAACACTGAAGCTTTCTTT. Residues: CASDRGGLNTEAFF.

This clonotype was picked up many times. This chain connects TRBV12-5 to TRBJ2-1; TRBD2 matches 8 bases. The length of the CDR3 is 18 residues. The V gene's germline CDR1 is LGHNT and CDR2 FRNRAP. V lost 4 bases to trimming and J lost 4 bases; unmatched junction nucleotides: 15. CDR3 loop: CASGWFAVAGSYYNEQFF. The CDR3 nucleotides read TGTGCTAGTGGTTGGTTCGCGGTAGCGGGGTCCTATTACAATGAGCAGTTCTTC.

The genes are TRBV6-2 or TRBV6-3 and TRBJ2-6; weak D call: TRBD2 (5 bases). The germline V gene encodes CDR1 MNHEY and CDR2 SVGEGT. The germline V and J ends were trimmed by 4 bases and 0 bases, with 31 bases remaining between them. The CDR3 has 23 residues. The chain's CDR3 is CASSFNLRIDYRELLSGANVLTF. As DNA, the CDR3 is TGTGCCAGCAGTTTTAACTTGAGGATAGACTACCGAGAGCTCCTCTCTGGGGCCAACGTCCTGACTTTC.

This clonotype was counted many times. The chain couples TRBV20-1 to TRBJ2-5, with D perhaps TRBD1 (5 bases). CDR1 and CDR2 from the germline V gene are DFQATT and SNEGSKA (reference sequence). The germline V and J ends were trimmed by 6 bases and 0 bases, with 14 bases remaining between them. The CDR3 totals 14 residues. The CDR3 DNA reads TGCAGTGCCCGACAGATCACGTACCAAGAGACCCAGTACTTC. It encodes CSARQITYQETQYF.